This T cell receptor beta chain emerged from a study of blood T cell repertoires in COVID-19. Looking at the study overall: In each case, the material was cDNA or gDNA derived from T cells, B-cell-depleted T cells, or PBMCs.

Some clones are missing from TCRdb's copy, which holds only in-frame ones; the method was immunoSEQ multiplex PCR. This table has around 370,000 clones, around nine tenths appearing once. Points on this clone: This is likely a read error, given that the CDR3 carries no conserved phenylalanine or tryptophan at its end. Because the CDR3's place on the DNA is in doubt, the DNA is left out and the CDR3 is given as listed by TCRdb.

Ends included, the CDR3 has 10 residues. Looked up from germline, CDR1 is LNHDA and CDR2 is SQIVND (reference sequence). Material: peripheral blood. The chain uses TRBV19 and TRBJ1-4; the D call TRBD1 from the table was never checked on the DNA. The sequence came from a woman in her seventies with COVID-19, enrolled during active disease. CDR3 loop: CASSISLWGP.